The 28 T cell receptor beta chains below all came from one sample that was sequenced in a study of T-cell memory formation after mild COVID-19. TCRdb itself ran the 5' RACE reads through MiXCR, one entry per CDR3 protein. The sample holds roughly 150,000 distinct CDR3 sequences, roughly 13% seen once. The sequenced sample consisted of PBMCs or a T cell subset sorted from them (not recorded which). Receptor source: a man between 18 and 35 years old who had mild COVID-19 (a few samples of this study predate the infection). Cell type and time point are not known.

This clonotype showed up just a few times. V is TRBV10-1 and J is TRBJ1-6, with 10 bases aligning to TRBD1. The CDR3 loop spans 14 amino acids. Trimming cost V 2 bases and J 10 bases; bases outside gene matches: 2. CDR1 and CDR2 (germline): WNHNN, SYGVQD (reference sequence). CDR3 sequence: CASSEDRGPSPLHF. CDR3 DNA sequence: TGCGCCAGCAGTGAGGACAGGGGGCCCTCACCCCTCCACTTT.

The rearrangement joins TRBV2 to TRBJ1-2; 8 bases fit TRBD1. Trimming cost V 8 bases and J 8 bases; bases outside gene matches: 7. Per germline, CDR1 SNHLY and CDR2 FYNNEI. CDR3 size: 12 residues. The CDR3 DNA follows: TGTGCCAGCCGGGGGACAGGTTACGGCTACACCTTC. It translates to CASRGTGYGYTF.

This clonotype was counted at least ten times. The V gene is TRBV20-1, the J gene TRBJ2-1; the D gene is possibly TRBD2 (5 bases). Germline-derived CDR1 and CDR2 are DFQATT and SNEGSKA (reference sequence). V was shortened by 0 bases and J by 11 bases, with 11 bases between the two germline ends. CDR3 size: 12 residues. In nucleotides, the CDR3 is TGCAGTGCTAGAGAGGACTCGCCCAAGCAGTTCTTC. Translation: CSAREDSPKQFF.

This chain's CDR3 is CASSLFDRAQETQYF. In nucleotides, the CDR3 is TGTGCCAGCAGCTTGTTTGACAGGGCCCAAGAGACCCAGTACTTC. V and J are TRBV5-6 and TRBJ2-5; 7 nucleotides match TRBD1. Germline loops: CDR1 SGHDT, CDR2 YYEEEE. The CDR3 consists of 15 residues. The V segment lost 1 base and the J segment 1 base; nucleotides outside the gene matches: 4. Full variable domain (remainder filled in from reference TRBV5-6 and TRBJ2-5): DAGVTQSPTHLIKTRGQQVTLRCSPKSGHDTVSWYQQALGQGPQFIFQYYEEEERQRGNFPDRFSGHQFPNYSSELNVNALLLGDSALYLCASSLFDRAQETQYFGPGTRLLVL.

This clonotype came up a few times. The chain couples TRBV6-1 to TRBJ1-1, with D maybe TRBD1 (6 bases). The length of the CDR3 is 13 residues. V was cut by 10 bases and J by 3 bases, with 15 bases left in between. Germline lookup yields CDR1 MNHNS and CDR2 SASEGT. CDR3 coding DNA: TGTGCCACCCAAACAGGGCCGGACACTGAAGCTTTCTTT. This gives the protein CATQTGPDTEAFF.

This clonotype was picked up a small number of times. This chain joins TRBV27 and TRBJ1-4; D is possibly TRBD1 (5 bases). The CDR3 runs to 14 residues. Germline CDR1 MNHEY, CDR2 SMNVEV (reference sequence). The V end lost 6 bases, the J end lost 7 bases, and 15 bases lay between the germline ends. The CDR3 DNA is TGTGCCAGCAGACCTTCCGGGACCTCTGAAAAACTGTTTTTT. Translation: CASRPSGTSEKLFF.

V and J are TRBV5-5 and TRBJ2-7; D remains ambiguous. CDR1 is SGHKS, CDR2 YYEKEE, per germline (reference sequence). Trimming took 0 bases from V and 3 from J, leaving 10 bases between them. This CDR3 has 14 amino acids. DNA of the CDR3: TGTGCCAGCAGCTTGGGGCCCCACAGCTACGAGCAGTACGTC. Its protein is CASSLGPHSYEQYV.

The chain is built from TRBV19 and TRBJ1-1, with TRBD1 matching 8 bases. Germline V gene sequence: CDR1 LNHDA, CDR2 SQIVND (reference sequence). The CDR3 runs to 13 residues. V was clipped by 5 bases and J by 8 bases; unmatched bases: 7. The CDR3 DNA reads TGTGCCAGTAGTTACACCAGGGGGCGAGAAGCTTTCTTT. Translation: CASSYTRGREAFF.

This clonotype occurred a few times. The CDR3 bases are TGTGCCAGCAGCCGTACGACAGGGGATGGCTACACCTTC. Its translation: CASSRTTGDGYTF. This chain joins TRBV7-2 and TRBJ1-2; TRBD1 matches at 8 bases. From germline, CDR1 is SGHTA and CDR2 FQGNSA. This CDR3 contains 13 residues. With 5 bases clipped from V and 6 bases from J, the junction kept 5 bases outside the gene matches. The whole variable domain, filled in from reference TRBV7-2 and TRBJ1-2, reads GAGVSQSPSNKVTEKGKDVELRCDPISGHTALYWYRQSLGQGLEFLIYFQGNSAPDKSGLPSDRFSAERTGGSVSTLTIQRTQQEDSAVYLCASSRTTGDGYTFGSGTRLTVV.

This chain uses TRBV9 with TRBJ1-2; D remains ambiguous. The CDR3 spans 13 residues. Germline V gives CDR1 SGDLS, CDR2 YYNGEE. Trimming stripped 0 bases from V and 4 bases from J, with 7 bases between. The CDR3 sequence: CASSVAHLYGYTF. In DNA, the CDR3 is TGTGCCAGCAGCGTAGCTCACCTCTATGGCTACACCTTC.

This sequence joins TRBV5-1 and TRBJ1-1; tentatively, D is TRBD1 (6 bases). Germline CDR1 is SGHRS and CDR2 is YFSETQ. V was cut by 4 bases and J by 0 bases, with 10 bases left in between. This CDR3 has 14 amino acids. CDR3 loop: CASSRTAVNTEAFF. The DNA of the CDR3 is TGCGCCAGCAGCCGGACAGCTGTGAACACTGAAGCTTTCTTT.

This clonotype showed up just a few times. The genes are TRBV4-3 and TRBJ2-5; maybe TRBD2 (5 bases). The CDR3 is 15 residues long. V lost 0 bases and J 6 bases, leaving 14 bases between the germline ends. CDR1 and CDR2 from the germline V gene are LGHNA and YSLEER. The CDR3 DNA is TGCGCCAGCAGCCAAGACTCGCGTCGGGGAAAGACCCAGTACTTC. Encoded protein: CASSQDSRRGKTQYF.

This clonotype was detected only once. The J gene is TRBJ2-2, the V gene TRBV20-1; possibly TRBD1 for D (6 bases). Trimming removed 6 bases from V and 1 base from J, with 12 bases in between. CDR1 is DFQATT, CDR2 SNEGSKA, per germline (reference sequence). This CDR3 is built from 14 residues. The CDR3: CSAPRGQNTGELFF. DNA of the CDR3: TGCAGTGCCCCTAGGGGACAGAACACCGGGGAGCTGTTTTTT.

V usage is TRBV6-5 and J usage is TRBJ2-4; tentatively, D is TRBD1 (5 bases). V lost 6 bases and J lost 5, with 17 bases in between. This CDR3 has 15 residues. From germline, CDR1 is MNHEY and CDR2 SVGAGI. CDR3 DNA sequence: TGTGCCAGCAGGATGACCGCAGGGCGAGAAAACATTCAGTACTTC. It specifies CASRMTAGRENIQYF.

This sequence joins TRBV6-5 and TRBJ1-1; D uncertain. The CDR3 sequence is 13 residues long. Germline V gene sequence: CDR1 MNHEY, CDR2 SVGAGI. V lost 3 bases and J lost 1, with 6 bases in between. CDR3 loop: CASSYSANTEAFF. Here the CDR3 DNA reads TGTGCCAGCAGTTATTCAGCGAACACTGAAGCTTTCTTT.

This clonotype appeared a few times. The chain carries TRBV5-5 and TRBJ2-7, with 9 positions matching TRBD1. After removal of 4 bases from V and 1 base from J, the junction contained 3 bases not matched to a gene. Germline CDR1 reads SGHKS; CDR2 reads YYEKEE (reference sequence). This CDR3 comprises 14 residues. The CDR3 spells CASSLQGASYEQYV. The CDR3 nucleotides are TGTGCCAGCAGCCTACAGGGGGCTTCCTACGAGCAGTACGTC.

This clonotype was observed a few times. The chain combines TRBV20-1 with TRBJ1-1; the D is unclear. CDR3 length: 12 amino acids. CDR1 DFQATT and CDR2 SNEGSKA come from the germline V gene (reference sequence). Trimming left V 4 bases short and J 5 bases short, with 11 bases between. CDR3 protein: CSATSPGTEAFF. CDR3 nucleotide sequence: TGCAGTGCTACGTCGCCCGGGACTGAAGCTTTCTTT.

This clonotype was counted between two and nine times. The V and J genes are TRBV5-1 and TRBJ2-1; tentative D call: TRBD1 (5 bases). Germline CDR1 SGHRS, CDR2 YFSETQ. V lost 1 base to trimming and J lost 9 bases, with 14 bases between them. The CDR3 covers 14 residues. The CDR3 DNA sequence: TGCGCCAGCAGCTTGAGGTCAGGGTACGGTGAGCAGTTCTTC. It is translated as CASSLRSGYGEQFF. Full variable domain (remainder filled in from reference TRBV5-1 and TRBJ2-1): KAGVTQTPRYLIKTRGQQVTLSCSPISGHRSVSWYQQTPGQGLQFLFEYFSETQRNKGNFPGRFSGRQFSNSRSEMNVSTLELGDSALYLCASSLRSGYGEQFFGPGTRLTVL.

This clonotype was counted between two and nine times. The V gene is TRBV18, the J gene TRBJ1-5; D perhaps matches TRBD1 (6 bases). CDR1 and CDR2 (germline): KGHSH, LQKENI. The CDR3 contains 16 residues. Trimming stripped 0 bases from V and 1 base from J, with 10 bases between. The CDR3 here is CASSPPGHQSNQPQHF. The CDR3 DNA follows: TGTGCCAGCTCACCACCGGGACACCAAAGCAATCAGCCCCAGCATTTT.

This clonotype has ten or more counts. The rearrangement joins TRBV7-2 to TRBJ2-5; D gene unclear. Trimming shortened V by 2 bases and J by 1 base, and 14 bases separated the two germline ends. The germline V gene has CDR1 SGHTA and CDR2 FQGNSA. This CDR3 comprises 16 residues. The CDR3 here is CASSLIVPFFQETQYF. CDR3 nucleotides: TGTGCCAGCAGCTTAATAGTGCCGTTTTTCCAAGAGACCCAGTACTTC.

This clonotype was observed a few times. CDR3 bases: TGTGCCAGCAGCAACGCACCGGGGCCAGTGTTGGCTTTCTTT. Its translation: CASSNAPGPVLAFF. The chain links TRBV7-2 to TRBJ1-1; perhaps TRBD1 as D (5 bases). Germline CDR1 is SGHTA and CDR2 is FQGNSA. V lost 5 bases and J 11 bases, leaving 21 bases between the germline ends. The CDR3 is 14 residues long.

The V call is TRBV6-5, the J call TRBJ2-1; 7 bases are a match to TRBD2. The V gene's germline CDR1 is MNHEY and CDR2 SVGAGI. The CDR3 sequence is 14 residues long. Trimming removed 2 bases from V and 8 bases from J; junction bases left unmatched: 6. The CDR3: CASSYGRGFDEQFF. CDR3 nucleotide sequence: TGTGCCAGCAGTTACGGGCGGGGGTTCGATGAGCAGTTCTTC.

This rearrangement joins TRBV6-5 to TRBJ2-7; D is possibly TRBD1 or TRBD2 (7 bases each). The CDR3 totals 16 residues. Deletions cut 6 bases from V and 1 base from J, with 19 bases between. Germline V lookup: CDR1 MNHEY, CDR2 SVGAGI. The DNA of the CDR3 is TGTGCCAGCAGACCAGGGGGGGCTCTGAGGTCCTACGAGCAGTACTTC. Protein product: CASRPGGALRSYEQYF.

CDR3 amino acids: CASSEYTGTGNTIYF. The CDR3 DNA reads as TGTGCCAGCAGCGAATATACAGGGACTGGAAACACCATATATTTT. The rearrangement joins TRBV7-6 to TRBJ1-3; weak D call: TRBD1 (6 bases). The CDR3 extends over 15 amino acids. Germline assignment: CDR1 SGHVS and CDR2 FNYEAQ. Trimming cost V 5 bases and J 2 bases, with 13 bases left between them. Full variable domain (missing parts from reference TRBV7-6 and TRBJ1-3): GAGVSQSPRYKVTKRGQDVALRCDPISGHVSLYWYRQALGQGPEFLTYFNYEAQQDKSGLPNDRFSAERPEGSISTLTIQRTEQRDSAMYRCASSEYTGTGNTIYFGEGSWLTVV.

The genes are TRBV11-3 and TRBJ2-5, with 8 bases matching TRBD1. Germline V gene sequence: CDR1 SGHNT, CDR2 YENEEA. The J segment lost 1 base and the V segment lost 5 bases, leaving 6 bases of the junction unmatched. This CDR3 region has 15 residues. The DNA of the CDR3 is TGTGCCAGCAGCCCCGGACAGGGAGCCCAAGAGACCCAGTACTTC. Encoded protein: CASSPGQGAQETQYF. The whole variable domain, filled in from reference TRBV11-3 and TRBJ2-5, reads EAGVVQSPRYKIIEKKQPVAFWCNPISGHNTLYWYLQNLGQGPELLIRYENEEAVDDSQLPKDRFSAERLKGVDSTLKIQPAELGDSAVYLCASSPGQGAQETQYFGPGTRLLVL.

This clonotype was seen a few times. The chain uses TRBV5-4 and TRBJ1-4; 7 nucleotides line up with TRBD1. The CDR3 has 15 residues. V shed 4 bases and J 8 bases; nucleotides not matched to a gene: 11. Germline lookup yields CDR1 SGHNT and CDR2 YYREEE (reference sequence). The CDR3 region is CASSPQQGRAEKLFF. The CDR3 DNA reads TGTGCCAGCAGCCCGCAACAGGGGAGGGCGGAAAAACTGTTTTTT.

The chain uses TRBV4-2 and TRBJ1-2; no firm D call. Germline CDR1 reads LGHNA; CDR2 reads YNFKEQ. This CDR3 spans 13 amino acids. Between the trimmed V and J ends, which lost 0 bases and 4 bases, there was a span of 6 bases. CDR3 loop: CASSQEGPYGYTF. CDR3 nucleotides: TGTGCCAGCAGCCAAGAAGGCCCCTATGGCTACACCTTC.

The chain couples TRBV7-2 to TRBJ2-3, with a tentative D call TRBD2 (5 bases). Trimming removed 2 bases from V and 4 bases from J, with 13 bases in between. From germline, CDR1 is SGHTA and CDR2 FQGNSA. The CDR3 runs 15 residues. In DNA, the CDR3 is TGTGCCAGCAGCTTATACGGCCTAGCCTCAGATACGCAGTATTTT. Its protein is CASSLYGLASDTQYF.